The 4 T cell receptor beta chains given below trace back to one sample, sequenced in a study of shared clonotypes between healthy human individuals. Naive-designated CD8 cells lacked CD45RO, were positively enriched for CCR7, and omitted terminally differentiated effector memory CD45RA+ cells. Sequencing was performed with immunoSEQ multiplex PCR; in TCRdb, only in-frame clones are kept and a portion is missing. The table shows around 2.1 million clones, with roughly 91% occurring only once. Source material: naive CD8+ T cells from PBMCs. These receptors all stem from a man between 18 and 29 years old in good health. Some clones in this sample may be carry-over from other donors' samples.

A word on this clone: The sample carries other DNA sequences with the same CDR3. This rearrangement joins TRBV29-1 to TRBJ1-1, with 10 bases aligning to TRBD1. Germline loops: CDR1 SQVTM, CDR2 ANQGSEA. CDR3 size: 12 residues. V trimming: 5 bases; J trimming: 4 bases; junction bases outside the gene matches: 1. In DNA, the CDR3 is TGCAGCGTTCGGGACAGGGGCACTGAAGCTTTCTTT. Its protein is CSVRDRGTEAFF.

The chain links TRBV29-1 to TRBJ1-4, with D possibly being TRBD1 (6 bases). V dropped 6 bases and J dropped 7 bases, with 18 bases sitting between them. Germline CDR1 is SQVTM and CDR2 is ANQGSEA. CDR3 size: 14 residues. The chain's CDR3 is CSVRGRGGGEKLFF. The CDR3 region has the DNA TGCAGCGTGAGGGGCAGGGGAGGGGGTGAAAAACTGTTTTTT.

V is TRBV11-2 and J is TRBJ2-4; possibly TRBD1 or TRBD2 for D (5 bases each). V was clipped by 1 base and J by 4 bases, with 14 bases between them. Germline CDR1 reads SGHAT; CDR2 reads FQNNGV. The CDR3 is 16 residues long. This chain's CDR3 is CASSLAARDGKNIQYF. CDR3 coding DNA: TGTGCCAGCAGCTTAGCCGCCCGGGACGGAAAAAACATTCAGTACTTC.

This chain links TRBV11-2 with TRBJ2-7, with D possibly TRBD2 on 5 matching bases. V lost 0 bases to trimming and J lost 4 bases, with 22 bases between them. This CDR3 region has 18 residues. The V gene's germline CDR1 is SGHAT and CDR2 FQNNGV. The DNA for the CDR3 is TGTGCCAGCAGCTTAGATTTTCTCAGTTTAGGGAGTAGATACGAGCAGTACTTC. Translation gives CASSLDFLSLGSRYEQYF.